This T cell receptor beta chain came from a study of T cell responses to AZD1222 COVID-19 vaccine. Germline V gene lookup returns CDR1 SQVTM and CDR2 ANQGSEA. This CDR3 comprises 13 residues. V was clipped by 5 bases and J by 2 bases; unmatched bases: 1. Study outcomes and limitations: In a largely white British group with more females than males, clonal diversity was possibly underestimated. Repertoires were obtained solely post-peak T cell response. Spike regions recognized by vaccine-associated CD4 TCRs spanned the protein, led by 160-218 and 743-854.

Notes on this clone: What it binds is not known.

Libraries were prepared by immunoSEQ multiplex PCR; TCRdb keeps only in-frame clonotypes and omits some of them. The sample holds about 180,000 clones, 90% to 95% seen once. The receptor was isolated from an adult who received the MenACWY meningococcal vaccine as a control. The chain employs TRBV29-1 and TRBJ1-5; TRBD1 aligns across 9 bases. The sequences come from peripheral blood, collected 28 days after the second dose of the MenACWY control vaccine. The CDR3 here is CSVRTGGNQPQHF. The CDR3 DNA follows: TGCAGCGTTCGGACAGGGGGCAATCAGCCCCAGCATTTT. The full variable domain, completed using reference TRBV29-1 and TRBJ1-5, is SAVISQKPSRDICQRGTSLTIQCQVDSQVTMMFWYRQQPGQSLTLIATANQGSEATYESGFVIDKFPISRPNLTFSTLTVSNMSPEDSSIYLCSVRTGGNQPQHFGDGTRLSIL.